The present TCR beta chain was sequenced within a study of cytomegalovirus exposure and HLA in healthy donors. About the study: Earlier findings included about 120 million unique TCR beta sequences obtained from roughly 200 million T cells.

Germline CDR1 reads SGHDT; CDR2 reads YYEEEE. V shed 4 bases and J 3 bases; nucleotides not matched to a gene: 4. The CDR3 spans 14 residues. Concerning this clone itself: Its antigen remains unidentified.

The primer mix had 60 Vbeta and 13 Jbeta primers. Some clones are missing from TCRdb's copy, which holds only in-frame ones; the method was immunoSEQ multiplex PCR. The sample lists about 110,000 clones; about 75% were seen once. Notes on the study in general: In an earlier analysis, about 87% or about 30%: the productive usage of most TCR beta V segments.

The rearrangement joins TRBV5-6 to TRBJ1-3, with 7 nucleotides matching TRBD1. This TCR was recovered from a man aged 40-50 years in good health and CMV-seronegative. Material: PBMCs. Here the CDR3 DNA reads TGTGCCAGCAGCGTGGGACAGCTTGGAAACACCATATATTTT. This sequence encodes CASSVGQLGNTIYF.